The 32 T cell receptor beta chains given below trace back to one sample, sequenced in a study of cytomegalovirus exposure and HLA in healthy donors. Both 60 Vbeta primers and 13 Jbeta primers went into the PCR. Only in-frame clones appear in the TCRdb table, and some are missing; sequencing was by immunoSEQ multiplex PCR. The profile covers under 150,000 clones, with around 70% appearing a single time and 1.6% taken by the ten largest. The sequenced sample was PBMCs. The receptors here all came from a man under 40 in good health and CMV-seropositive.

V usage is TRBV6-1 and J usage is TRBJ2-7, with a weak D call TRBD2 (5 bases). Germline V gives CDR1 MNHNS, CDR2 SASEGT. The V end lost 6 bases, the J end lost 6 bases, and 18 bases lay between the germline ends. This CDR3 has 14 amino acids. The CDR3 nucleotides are TGTGCCAGCAGCCCAGGACCCGCGGACTCCGAGCAGTACTTC. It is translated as CASSPGPADSEQYF.

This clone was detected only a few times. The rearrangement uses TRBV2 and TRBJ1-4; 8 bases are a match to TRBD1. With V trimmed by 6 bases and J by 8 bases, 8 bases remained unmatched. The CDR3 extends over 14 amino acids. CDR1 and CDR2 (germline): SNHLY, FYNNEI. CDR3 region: CASRIWGTGEKLFF. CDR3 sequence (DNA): TGTGCCAGCAGGATATGGGGGACAGGCGAAAAACTGTTTTTT.

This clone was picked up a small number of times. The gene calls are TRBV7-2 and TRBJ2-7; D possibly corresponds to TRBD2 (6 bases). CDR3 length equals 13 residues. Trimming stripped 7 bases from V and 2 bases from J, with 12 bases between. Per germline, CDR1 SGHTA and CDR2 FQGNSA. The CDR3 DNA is TGTGCCAGCACAAGGGACTTTCCCTACGAGCAGTACTTC. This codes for CASTRDFPYEQYF.

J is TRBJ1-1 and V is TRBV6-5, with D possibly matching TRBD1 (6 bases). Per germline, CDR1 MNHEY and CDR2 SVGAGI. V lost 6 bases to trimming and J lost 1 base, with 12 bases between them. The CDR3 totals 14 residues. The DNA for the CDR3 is TGTGCCAGCAGCATACAGGGTTGGAACACTGAAGCTTTCTTT. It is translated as CASSIQGWNTEAFF.

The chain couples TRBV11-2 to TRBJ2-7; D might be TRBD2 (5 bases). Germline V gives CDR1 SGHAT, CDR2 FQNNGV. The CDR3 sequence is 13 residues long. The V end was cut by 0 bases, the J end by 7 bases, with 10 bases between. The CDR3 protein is CASSLERTGEQYF. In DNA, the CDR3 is TGTGCCAGCAGCTTAGAGAGGACGGGAGAGCAGTACTTC.

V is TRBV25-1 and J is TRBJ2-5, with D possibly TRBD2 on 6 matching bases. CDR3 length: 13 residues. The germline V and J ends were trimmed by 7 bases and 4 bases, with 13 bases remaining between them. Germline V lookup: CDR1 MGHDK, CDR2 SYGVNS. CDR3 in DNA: TGTGCCAGCAATTTTGGAGGGTTAGAGACCCAGTACTTC. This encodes CASNFGGLETQYF.

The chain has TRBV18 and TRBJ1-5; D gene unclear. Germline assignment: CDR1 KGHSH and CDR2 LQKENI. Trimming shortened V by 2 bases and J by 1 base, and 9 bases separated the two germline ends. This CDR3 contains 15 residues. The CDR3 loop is CASSPESGSNQPQHF. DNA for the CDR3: TGTGCCAGCTCACCAGAGTCGGGGAGCAATCAGCCCCAGCATTTT.

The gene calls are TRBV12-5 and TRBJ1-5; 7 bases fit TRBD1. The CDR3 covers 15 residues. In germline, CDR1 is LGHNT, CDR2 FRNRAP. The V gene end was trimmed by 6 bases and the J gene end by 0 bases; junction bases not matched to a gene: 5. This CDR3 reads CASGLDRYSNQPQHF. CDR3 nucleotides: TGTGCTAGTGGACTGGACAGGTATAGCAATCAGCCCCAGCATTTT.

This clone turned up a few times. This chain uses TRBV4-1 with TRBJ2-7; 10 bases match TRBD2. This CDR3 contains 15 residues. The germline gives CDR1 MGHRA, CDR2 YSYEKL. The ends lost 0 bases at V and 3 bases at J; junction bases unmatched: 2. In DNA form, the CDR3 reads TGCGCCAGCAGCCAAGAAATAGCGGGAGGCTACGAGCAGTACTTC. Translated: CASSQEIAGGYEQYF.

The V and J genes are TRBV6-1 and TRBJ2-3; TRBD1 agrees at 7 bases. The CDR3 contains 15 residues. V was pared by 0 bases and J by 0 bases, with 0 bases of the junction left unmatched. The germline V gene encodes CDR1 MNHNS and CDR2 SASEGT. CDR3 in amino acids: CASSEAGQSTDTQYF. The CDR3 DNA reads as TGTGCCAGCAGTGAAGCGGGACAGAGCACAGATACGCAGTATTTT.

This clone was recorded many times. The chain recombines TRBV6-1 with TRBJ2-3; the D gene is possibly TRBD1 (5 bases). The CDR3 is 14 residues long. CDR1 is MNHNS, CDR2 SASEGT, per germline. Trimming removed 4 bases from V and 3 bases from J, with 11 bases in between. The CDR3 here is CASSVQTETDTQYF. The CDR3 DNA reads TGTGCCAGCAGTGTGCAGACAGAAACAGATACGCAGTATTTT.

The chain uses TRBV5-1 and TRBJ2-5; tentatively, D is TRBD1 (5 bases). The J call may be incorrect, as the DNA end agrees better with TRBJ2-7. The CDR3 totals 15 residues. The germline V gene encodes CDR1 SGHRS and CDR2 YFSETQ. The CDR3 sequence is CASTPDSYQSYEQYF. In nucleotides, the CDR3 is TGCGCCAGCACCCCAGACAGCTATCAATCCTACGAGCAGTACTTC.

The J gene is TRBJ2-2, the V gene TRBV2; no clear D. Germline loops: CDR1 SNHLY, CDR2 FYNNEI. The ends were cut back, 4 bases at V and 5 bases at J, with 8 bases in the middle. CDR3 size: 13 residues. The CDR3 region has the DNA TGTGCCAGCAGTGCCGTGGCTACCGGGGAGCTGTTTTTT. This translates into CASSAVATGELFF.

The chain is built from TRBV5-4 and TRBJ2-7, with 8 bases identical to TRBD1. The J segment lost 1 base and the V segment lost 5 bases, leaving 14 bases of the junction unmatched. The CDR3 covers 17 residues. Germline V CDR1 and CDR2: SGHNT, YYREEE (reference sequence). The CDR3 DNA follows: TGTGCCAGCAGGCCAAGTGGACAGGGAAGGTTATCCTACGAGCAGTACTTC. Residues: CASRPSGQGRLSYEQYF.

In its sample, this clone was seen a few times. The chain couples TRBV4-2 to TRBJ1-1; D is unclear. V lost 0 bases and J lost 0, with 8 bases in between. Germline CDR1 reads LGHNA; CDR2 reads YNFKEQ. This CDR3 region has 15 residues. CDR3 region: CASSQDHAMNTEAFF. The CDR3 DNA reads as TGTGCCAGCAGCCAAGATCATGCGATGAACACTGAAGCTTTCTTT.

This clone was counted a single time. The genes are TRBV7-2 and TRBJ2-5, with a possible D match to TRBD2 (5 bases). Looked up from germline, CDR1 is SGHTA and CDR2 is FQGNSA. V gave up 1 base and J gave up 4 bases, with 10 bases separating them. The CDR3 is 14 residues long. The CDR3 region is CASSLGSVRETQYF. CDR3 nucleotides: TGTGCCAGCAGCTTAGGTAGCGTTCGAGAGACCCAGTACTTC.

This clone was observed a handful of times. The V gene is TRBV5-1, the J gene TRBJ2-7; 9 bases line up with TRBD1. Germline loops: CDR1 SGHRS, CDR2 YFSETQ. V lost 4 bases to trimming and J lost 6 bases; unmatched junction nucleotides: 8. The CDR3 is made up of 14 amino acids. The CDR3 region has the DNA TGCGCCAGCAGCCTAGGACAGGGGATGGGCGAGCAGTACTTC. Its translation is CASSLGQGMGEQYF.

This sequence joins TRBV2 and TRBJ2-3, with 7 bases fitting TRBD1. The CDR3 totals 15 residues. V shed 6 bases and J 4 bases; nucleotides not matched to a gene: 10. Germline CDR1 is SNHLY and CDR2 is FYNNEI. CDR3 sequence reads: CASRRRDRVADTQYF. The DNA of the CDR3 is TGTGCCAGCAGGCGTCGCGACAGGGTCGCAGATACGCAGTATTTT. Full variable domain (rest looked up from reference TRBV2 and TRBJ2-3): EPEVTQTPSHQVTQMGQEVILRCVPISNHLYFYWYRQILGQKVEFLVSFYNNEISEKSEIFDDQFSVERPDGSNFTLKIRSTKLEDSAMYFCASRRRDRVADTQYFGPGTRLTVL.

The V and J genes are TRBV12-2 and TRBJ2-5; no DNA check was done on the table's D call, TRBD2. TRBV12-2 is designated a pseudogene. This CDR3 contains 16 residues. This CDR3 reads CASRLPASGSGETQYF. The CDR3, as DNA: TGTGCAAGTCGCTTACCGGCTAGCGGGAGTGGGGAGACCCAGTACTTC.

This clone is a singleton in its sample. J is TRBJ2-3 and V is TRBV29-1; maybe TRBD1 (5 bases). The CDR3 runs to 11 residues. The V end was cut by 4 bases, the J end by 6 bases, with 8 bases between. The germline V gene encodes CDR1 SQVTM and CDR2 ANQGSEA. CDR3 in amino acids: CSVGGRDTQYF. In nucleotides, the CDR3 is TGCAGCGTTGGGGGCAGGGATACGCAGTATTTT.

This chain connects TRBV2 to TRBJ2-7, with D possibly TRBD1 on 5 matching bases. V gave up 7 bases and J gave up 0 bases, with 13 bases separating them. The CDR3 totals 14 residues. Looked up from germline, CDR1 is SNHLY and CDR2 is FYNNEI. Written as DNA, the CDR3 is TGTGCCAGCATGGGGCAGCCGAACTCCTACGAGCAGTACTTC. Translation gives CASMGQPNSYEQYF.

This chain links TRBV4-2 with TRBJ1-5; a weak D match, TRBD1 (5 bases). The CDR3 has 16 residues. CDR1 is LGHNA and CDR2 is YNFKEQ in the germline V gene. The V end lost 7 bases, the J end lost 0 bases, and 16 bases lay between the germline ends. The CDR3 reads CASTLDTSYSNQPQHF. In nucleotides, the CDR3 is TGTGCCAGCACCTTGGACACAAGTTATAGCAATCAGCCCCAGCATTTT.

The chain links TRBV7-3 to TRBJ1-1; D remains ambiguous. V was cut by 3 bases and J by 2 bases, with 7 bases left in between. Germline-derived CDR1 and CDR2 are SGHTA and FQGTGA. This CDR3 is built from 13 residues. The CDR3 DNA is TGTGCCAGCAGCTTGTCAGAAAACACTGAAGCTTTCTTT. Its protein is CASSLSENTEAFF.

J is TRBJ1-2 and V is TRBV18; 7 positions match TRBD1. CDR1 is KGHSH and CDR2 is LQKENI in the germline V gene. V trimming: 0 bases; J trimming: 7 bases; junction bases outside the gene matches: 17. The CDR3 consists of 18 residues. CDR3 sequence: CASSPPNNSGGENGGYTF. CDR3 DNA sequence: TGTGCCAGCTCACCACCCAACAACTCAGGGGGTGAGAACGGTGGCTACACCTTC.

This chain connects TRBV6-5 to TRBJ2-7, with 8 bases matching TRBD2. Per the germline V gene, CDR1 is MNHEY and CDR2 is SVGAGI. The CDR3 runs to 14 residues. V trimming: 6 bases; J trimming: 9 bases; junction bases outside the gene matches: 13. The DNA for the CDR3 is TGTGCCAGCAGGCAGACTAGCGCTAGAGACAGGCAGTACTTC. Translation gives CASRQTSARDRQYF.

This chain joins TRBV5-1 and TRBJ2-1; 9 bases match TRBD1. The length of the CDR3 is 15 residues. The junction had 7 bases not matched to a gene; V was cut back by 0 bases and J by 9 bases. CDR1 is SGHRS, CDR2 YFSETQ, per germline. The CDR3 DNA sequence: TGCGCCAGCAGCTTGGTTGGGGACAGGGAGTCTGAGCAGTTCTTC. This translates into CASSLVGDRESEQFF. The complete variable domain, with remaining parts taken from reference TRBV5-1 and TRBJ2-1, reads KAGVTQTPRYLIKTRGQQVTLSCSPISGHRSVSWYQQTPGQGLQFLFEYFSETQRNKGNFPGRFSGRQFSNSRSEMNVSTLELGDSALYLCASSLVGDRESEQFFGPGTRLTVL.

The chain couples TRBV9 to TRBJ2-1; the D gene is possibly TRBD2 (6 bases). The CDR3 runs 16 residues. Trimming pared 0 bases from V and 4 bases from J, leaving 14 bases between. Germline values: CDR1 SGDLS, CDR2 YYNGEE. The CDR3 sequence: CASSVAGDPTYNEQFF. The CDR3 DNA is TGTGCCAGCAGCGTAGCGGGGGACCCCACGTACAATGAGCAGTTCTTC.

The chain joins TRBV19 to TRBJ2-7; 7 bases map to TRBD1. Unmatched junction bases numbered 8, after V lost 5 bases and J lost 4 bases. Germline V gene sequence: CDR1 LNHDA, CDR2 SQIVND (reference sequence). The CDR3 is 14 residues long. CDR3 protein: CASSPDRDSYEQYF. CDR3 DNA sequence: TGTGCCAGTAGTCCAGACCGGGACAGTTACGAGCAGTACTTC.

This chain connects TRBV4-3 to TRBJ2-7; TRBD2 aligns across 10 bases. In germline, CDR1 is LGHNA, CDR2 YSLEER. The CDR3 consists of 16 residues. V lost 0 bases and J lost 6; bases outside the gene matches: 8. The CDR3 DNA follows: TGCGCCAGCAGCCAAGAACTAGCGGGACTCCCTTTCGAGCAGTACTTC. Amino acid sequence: CASSQELAGLPFEQYF.

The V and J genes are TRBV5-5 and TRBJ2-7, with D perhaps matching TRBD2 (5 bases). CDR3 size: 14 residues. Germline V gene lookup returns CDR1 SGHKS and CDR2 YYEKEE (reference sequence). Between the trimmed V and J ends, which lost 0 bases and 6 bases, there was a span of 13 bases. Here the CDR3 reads CASSLGANAGEQYF. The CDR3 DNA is TGTGCCAGCAGCTTGGGGGCAAATGCGGGCGAGCAGTACTTC.

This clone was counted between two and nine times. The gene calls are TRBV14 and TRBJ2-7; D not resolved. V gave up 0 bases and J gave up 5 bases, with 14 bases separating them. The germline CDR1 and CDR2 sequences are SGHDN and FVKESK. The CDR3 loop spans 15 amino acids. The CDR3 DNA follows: TGTGCCAGCAGCCAAGATAGTACGAGGTACCACGAGCAGTACTTC. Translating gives CASSQDSTRYHEQYF.

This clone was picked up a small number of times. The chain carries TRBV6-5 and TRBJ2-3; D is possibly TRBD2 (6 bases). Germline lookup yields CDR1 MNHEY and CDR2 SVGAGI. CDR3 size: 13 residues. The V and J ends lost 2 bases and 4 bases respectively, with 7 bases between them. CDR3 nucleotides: TGTGCCAGCAGTTACCCGGGAGCAGATACGCAGTATTTT. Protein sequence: CASSYPGADTQYF.